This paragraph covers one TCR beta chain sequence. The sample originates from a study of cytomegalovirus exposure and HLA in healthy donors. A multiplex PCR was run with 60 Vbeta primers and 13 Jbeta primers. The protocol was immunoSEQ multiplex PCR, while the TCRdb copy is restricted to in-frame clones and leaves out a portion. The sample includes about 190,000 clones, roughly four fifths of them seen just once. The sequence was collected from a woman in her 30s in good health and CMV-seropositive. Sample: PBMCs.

The CDR3 reads CASRVPGQGGYEQYF. As DNA, the CDR3 is TGTGCCAGCAGGGTCCCGGGACAGGGAGGCTACGAGCAGTACTTC. The chain joins TRBV11-2 to TRBJ2-7; 9 bases fit TRBD1. The trim removed 6 bases at V and 3 bases at J, leaving 9 bases unmatched. The CDR3 runs 15 residues. Germline-derived CDR1 and CDR2 are SGHAT and FQNNGV.